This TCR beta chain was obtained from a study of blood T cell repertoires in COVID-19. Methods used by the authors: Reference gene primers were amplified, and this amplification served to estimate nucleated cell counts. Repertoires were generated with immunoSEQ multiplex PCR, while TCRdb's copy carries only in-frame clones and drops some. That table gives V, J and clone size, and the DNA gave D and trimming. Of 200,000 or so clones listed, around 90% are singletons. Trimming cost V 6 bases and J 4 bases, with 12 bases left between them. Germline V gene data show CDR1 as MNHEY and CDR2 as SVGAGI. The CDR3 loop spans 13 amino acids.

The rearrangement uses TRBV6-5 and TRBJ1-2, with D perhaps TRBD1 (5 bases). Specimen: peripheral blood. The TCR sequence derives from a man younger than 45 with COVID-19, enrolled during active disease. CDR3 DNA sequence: TGTGCCAGCAGCCCAACAGGCTTCTATGGCTACACCTTC. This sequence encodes CASSPTGFYGYTF.